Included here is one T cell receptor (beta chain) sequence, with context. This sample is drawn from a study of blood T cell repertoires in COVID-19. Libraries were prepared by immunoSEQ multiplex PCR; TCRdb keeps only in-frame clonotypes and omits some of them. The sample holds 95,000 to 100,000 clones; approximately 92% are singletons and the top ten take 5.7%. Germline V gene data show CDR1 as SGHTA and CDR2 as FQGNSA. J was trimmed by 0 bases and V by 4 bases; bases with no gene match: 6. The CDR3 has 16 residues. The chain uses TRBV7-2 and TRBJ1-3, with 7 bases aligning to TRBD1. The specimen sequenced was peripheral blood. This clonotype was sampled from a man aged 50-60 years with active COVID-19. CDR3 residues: CASSSGTVPSGNTIYF. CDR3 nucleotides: TGTGCCAGCAGCTCCGGGACAGTACCCTCTGGAAACACCATATATTTT.